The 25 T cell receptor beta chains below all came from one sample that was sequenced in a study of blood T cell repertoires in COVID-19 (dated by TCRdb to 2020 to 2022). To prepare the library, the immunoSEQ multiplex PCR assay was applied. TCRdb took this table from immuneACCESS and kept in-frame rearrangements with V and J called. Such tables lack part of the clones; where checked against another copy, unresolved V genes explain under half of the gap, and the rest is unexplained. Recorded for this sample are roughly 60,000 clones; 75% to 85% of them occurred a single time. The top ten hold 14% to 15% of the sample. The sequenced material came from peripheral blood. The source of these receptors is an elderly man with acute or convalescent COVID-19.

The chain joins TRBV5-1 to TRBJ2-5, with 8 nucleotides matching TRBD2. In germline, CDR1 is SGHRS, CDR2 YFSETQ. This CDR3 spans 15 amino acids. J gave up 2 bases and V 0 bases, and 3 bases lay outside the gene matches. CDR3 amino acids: CASSLGAGAQETQYF. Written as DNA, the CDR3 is TGCGCCAGCAGCTTGGGAGCGGGGGCTCAAGAGACCCAGTACTTC.

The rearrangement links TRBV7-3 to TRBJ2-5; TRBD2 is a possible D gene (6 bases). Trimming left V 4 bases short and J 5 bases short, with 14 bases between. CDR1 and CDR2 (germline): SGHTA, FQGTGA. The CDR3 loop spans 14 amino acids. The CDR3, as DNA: TGTGCCAGCAGCTACGCGGGGTCGCGGGAGACCCAGTACTTC. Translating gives CASSYAGSRETQYF.

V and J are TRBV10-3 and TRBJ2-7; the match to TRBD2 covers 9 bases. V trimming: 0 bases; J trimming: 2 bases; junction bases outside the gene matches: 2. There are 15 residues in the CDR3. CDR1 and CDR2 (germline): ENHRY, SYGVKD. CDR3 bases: TGTGCCATCAGTGAGTCGGCTAGCGGGGCCTACGAGCAGTACTTC. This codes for CAISESASGAYEQYF.

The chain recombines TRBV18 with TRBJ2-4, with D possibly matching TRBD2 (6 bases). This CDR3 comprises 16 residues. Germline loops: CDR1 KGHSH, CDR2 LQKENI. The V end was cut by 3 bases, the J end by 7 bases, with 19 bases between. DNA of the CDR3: TGTGCCAGCTCACCGCAAAAGAGGTCTGGGGGGAACATTCAGTACTTC. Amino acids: CASSPQKRSGGNIQYF.

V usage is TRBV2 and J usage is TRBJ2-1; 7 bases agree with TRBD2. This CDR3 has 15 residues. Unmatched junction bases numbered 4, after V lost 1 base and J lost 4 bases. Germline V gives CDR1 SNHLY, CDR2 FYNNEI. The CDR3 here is CASSEGSGYYNEQFF. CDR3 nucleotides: TGTGCCAGCAGTGAAGGTAGCGGGTATTACAATGAGCAGTTCTTC.

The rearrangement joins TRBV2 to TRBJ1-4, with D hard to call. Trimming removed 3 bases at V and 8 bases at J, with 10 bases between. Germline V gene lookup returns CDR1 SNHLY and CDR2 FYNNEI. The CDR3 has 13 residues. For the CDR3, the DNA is TGTGCCAGCAGTGAGGAGGGTGGCGAAAAACTGTTTTTT. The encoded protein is CASSEEGGEKLFF.

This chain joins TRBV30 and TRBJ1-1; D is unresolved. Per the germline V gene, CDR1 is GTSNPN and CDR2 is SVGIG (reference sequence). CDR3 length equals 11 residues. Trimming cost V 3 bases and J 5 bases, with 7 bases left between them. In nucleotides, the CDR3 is TGTGCCTGGAGCGGTCGGACTGAAGCTTTCTTT. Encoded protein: CAWSGRTEAFF.

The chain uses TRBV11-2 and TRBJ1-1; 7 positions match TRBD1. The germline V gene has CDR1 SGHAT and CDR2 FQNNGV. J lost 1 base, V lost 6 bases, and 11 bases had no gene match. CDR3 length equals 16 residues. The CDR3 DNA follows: TGTGCCAGCAGAGAGGGCCGTAGGACAGGGAACACTGAAGCTTTCTTT. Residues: CASREGRRTGNTEAFF. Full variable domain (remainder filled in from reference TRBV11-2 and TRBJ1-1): EAGVAQSPRYKIIEKRQSVAFWCNPISGHATLYWYQQILGQGPKLLIQFQNNGVVDDSQLPKDRFSAERLKGVDSTLKIQPAKLEDSAVYLCASREGRRTGNTEAFFGQGTRLTVV.

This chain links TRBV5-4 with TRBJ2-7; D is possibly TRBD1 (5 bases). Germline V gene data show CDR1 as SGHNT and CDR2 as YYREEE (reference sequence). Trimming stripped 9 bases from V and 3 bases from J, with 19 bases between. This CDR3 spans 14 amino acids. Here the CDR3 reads CATSGQGRHYEQYF. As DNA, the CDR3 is TGTGCCACATCCGGTCAGGGAAGGCACTACGAGCAGTACTTC.

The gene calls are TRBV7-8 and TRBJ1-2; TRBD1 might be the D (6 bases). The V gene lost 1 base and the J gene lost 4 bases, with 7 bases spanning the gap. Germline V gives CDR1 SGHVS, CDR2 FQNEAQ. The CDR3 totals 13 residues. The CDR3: CASSLVDSYGYTF. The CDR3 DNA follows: TGTGCCAGCAGCTTAGTGGACAGCTATGGCTACACCTTC. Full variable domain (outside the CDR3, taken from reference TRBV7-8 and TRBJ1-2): GAGVSQSPRYKVAKRGQDVALRCDPISGHVSLFWYQQALGQGPEFLTYFQNEAQLDKSGLPSDRFFAERPEGSVSTLKIQRTQQEDSAVYLCASSLVDSYGYTFGSGTRLTVV.

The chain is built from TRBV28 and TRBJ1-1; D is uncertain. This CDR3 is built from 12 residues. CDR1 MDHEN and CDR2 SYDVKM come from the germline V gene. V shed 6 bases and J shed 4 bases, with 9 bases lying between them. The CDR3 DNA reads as TGTGCCAGCAGCACAGAACCCACTGAAGCTTTCTTT. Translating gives CASSTEPTEAFF.

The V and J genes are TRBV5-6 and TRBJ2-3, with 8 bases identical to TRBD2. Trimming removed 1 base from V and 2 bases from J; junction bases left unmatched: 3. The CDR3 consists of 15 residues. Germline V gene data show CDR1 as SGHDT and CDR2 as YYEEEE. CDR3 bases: TGTGCCAGCAGCTTGTTTAGCGGGGACACAGATACGCAGTATTTT. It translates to CASSLFSGDTDTQYF.

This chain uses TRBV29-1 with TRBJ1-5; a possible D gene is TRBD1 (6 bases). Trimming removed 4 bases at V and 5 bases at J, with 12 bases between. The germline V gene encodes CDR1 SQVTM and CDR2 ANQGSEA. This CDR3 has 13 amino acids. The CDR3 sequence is CSVAGAVDQPQHF. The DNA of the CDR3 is TGCAGCGTTGCAGGGGCTGTGGATCAGCCCCAGCATTTT.

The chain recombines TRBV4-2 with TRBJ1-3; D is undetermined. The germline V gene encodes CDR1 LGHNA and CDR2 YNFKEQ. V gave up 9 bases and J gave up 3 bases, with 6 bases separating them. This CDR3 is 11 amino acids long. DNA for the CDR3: TGTGCCAGTGTACATGGAAACACCATATATTTT. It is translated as CASVHGNTIYF.

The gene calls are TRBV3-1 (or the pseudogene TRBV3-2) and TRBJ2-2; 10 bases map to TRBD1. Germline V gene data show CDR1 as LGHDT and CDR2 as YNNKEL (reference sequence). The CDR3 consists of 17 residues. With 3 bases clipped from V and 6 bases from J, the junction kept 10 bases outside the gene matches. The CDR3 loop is CASSQYRDRGRAGELFF. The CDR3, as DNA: TGTGCCAGCAGCCAGTACCGGGACAGGGGACGGGCCGGGGAGCTGTTTTTT.

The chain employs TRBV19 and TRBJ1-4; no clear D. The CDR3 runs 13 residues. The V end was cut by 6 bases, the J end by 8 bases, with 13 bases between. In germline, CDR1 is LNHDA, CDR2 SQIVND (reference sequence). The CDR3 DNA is TGTGCCAGTAGGAAGAGGGCGGGCGAAAAACTGTTTTTT. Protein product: CASRKRAGEKLFF.

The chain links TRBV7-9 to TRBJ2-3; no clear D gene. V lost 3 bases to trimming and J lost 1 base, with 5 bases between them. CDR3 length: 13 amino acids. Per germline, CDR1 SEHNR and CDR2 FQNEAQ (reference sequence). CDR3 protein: CASSLSRTDTQYF. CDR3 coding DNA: TGTGCCAGCAGCTTGAGCCGCACAGATACGCAGTATTTT.

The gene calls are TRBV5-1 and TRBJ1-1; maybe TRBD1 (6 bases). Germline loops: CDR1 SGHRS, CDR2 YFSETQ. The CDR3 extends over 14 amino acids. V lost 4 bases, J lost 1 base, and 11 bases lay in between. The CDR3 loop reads CASSTGTQNTEAFF. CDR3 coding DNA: TGCGCCAGCAGCACCGGGACACAGAACACTGAAGCTTTCTTT.

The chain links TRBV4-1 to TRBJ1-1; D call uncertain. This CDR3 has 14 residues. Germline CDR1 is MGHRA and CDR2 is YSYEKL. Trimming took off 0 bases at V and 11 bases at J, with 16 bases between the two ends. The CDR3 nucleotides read TGCGCCAGCAGCCAAGAATCGAACTCAATGGGCGCTTTCTTT. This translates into CASSQESNSMGAFF.

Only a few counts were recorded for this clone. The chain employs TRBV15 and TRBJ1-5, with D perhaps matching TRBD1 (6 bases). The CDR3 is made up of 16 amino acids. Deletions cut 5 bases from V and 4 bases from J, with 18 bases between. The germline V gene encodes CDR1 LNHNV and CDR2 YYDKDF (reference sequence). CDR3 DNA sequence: TGTGCCACCAGCCGCCGGGGAGGGGGGAGGAATCAGCCCCAGCATTTT. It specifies CATSRRGGGRNQPQHF.

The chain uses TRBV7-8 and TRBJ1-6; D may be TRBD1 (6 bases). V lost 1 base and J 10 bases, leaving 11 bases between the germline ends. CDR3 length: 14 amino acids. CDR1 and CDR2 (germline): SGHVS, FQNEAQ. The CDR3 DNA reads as TGTGCCAGCAGCTTAGGAAACAGGGTCTCACCCCTCCACTTT. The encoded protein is CASSLGNRVSPLHF.

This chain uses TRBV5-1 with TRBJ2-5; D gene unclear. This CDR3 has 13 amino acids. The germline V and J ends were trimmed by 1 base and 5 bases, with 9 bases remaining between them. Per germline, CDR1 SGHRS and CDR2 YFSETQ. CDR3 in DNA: TGCGCCAGCAGCTTGAATTTATTGGAGACCCAGTACTTC. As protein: CASSLNLLETQYF.

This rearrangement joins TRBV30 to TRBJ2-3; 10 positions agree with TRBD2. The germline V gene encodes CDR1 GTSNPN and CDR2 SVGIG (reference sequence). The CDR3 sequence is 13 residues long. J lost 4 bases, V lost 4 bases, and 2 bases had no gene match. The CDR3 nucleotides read TGTGCCTGGACTAGCGGGGGAGCAGATACGCAGTATTTT. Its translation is CAWTSGGADTQYF.

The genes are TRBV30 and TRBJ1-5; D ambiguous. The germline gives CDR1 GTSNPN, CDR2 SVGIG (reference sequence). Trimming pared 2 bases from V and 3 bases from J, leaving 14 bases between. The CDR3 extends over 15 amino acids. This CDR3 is CAWSPTGQYNQPQHF. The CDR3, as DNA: TGTGCCTGGAGTCCCACTGGTCAATACAATCAGCCCCAGCATTTT. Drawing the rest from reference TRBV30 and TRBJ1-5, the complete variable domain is SQTIHQWPATLVQPVGSPLSLECTVEGTSNPNLYWYRQAAGRGLQLLFYSVGIGQISSEVPQNLSASRPQDRQFILSSKKLLLSDSGFYLCAWSPTGQYNQPQHFGDGTRLSIL.

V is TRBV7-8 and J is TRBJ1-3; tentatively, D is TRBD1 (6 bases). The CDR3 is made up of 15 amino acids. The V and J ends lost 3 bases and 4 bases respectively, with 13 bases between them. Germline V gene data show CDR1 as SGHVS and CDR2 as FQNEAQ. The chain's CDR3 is CASSFIPGEGNTIYF. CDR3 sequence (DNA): TGTGCCAGCAGCTTCATTCCAGGGGAAGGAAACACCATATATTTT.